These 32 T cell receptor beta chains were sequenced from one sample in a study of T cell repertoires in cytomegalovirus infection. MiXCR, applied by TCRdb to the reads, yields one record per CDR3 protein. The repertoire consists of 55,000 to 85,000 distinct CDR3 sequences, with 20% to 25% occurring once and the leading ten covering about 72%. These receptors' antigens are unknown. The specimen was CD8+ T cells from cultured PBMCs, collected from culture after CMV antigen stimulation. These TCRs come from a human donor in good health (CMV status not recorded). Some clones in this sample may be carry-over from other donors' samples.

CDR3 sequence: CASSFKEDLSTDTQYF. The CDR3 nucleotides are TGTGCCAGCAGTTTTAAGGAGGACCTTAGCACAGATACGCAGTATTTT. The chain links TRBV12-3 or TRBV12-4 to TRBJ2-3, with TRBD2 as a possible D gene (5 bases). The CDR3 runs to 16 residues. Trimming removed 3 bases from V and 0 bases from J, with 13 bases in between.

This clonotype was detected a few times. The V gene is TRBV4-1, the J gene TRBJ2-3; 14 bases align to TRBD2. Germline assignment: CDR1 MGHRA and CDR2 YSYEKL. With 3 bases clipped from V and 3 bases from J, the junction kept 5 bases outside the gene matches. The CDR3 runs to 17 residues. The CDR3 sequence is CASSQPGTSGGTDTQYF. The CDR3 nucleotides are TGCGCCAGCAGCCAGCCCGGGACTAGCGGGGGTACAGATACGCAGTATTTT.

This sequence joins TRBV7-2 and TRBJ2-3; 9 bases match TRBD2. The CDR3 sequence is 20 residues long. CDR1 and CDR2 from the germline V gene are SGHTA and FQGNSA. The J segment lost 0 bases and the V segment lost 5 bases, leaving 18 bases of the junction unmatched. CDR3 DNA: TGTGCCAGCAGCATCCCTCAAGGAGCGGGGGGCGCCCCTAGCACAGATACGCAGTATTTT. This codes for CASSIPQGAGGAPSTDTQYF.

The gene calls are TRBV25-1 and TRBJ2-1, with D possibly TRBD2 on 7 matching bases. The CDR3 is 16 amino acids. Germline V CDR1 and CDR2: MGHDK, SYGVNS. The ends were cut back, 5 bases at V and 5 bases at J, with 19 bases in the middle. The CDR3 loop is CASSFTGGLLDNEQFF. The CDR3 DNA sequence: TGTGCCAGCAGTTTTACCGGGGGGCTCCTGGACAATGAGCAGTTCTTC.

This clonotype was recorded a few times. This chain connects TRBV13 to TRBJ2-7; possibly TRBD1 or TRBD2 for D (5 bases each). V lost 0 bases and J 6 bases, leaving 15 bases between the germline ends. From germline, CDR1 is PRHDT and CDR2 FYEKMQ (reference sequence). The CDR3 covers 15 residues. In nucleotides, the CDR3 is TGTGCCAGCAGCTTAGGTGAGCTCAGGGAGACCGAGCAGTACTTC. Translating it yields CASSLGELRETEQYF. Full variable domain (outside the CDR3, taken from reference TRBV13 and TRBJ2-7): AAGVIQSPRHLIKEKRETATLKCYPIPRHDTVYWYQQGPGQDPQFLISFYEKMQSDKGSIPDRFSAQQFSDYHSELNMSSLELGDSALYFCASSLGELRETEQYFGPGTRLTVT.

The chain employs TRBV20-1 and TRBJ1-1; a weak D match, TRBD1 (5 bases). CDR1 is DFQATT, CDR2 SNEGSKA, per germline (reference sequence). V shed 0 bases and J shed 4 bases, with 21 bases lying between them. This CDR3 has 17 residues. CDR3 sequence: CSARDLGDSFVGTEAFF. For the CDR3, the DNA is TGCAGTGCTAGAGATCTAGGGGACTCCTTTGTGGGCACTGAAGCTTTCTTT.

The chain has TRBV27 and TRBJ1-6, with no clear D. This CDR3 region has 15 residues. Trimming left V 8 bases short and J 0 bases short, with 11 bases between. Germline V CDR1 and CDR2: MNHEY, SMNVEV (reference sequence). The CDR3 region is CASGRGSSYNSPLHF. The DNA of the CDR3 is TGTGCCAGCGGCCGGGGAAGCTCCTATAATTCACCCCTCCACTTT.

This clonotype was detected a few times. The rearrangement joins TRBV11-2 to TRBJ1-2; 7 nucleotides agree with TRBD1. This CDR3 is 15 amino acids long. J was trimmed by 2 bases and V by 6 bases; bases with no gene match: 9. Germline values: CDR1 SGHAT, CDR2 FQNNGV. The CDR3 loop reads CASRAPGQINYGYTF. The CDR3 DNA sequence: TGTGCCAGCAGGGCCCCGGGACAGATAAACTATGGCTACACCTTC.

The V and J genes are TRBV7-2 and TRBJ1-4; D is ambiguous. Germline-derived CDR1 and CDR2 are SGHTA and FQGNSA. The CDR3 totals 14 residues. With 2 bases removed from V and 8 bases from J, the gap between germline ends came to 12 bases. The CDR3 reads CASSLQQTSEKLFF. CDR3 DNA sequence: TGTGCCAGCAGCTTACAACAGACTAGCGAAAAACTGTTTTTT.

The rearrangement uses TRBV7-2 and TRBJ2-5, with 12 bases identical to TRBD2. With V trimmed by 4 bases and J by 2 bases, 2 bases remained unmatched. The CDR3 loop spans 15 amino acids. CDR1 and CDR2 from the germline V gene are SGHTA and FQGNSA. The CDR3 DNA sequence: TGTGCCAGCAGCTCAGGACTAGCGGGACAAGAGACCCAGTACTTC. Translated: CASSSGLAGQETQYF.

The V call is TRBV7-2, the J call TRBJ2-1; possibly TRBD2 for D (6 bases). CDR1 SGHTA and CDR2 FQGNSA come from the germline V gene. Trimming took off 6 bases at V and 0 bases at J, with 15 bases between the two ends. The CDR3 spans 16 residues. The CDR3 protein is CASRPGLPSSYNEQFF. DNA of the CDR3: TGTGCCAGCAGGCCCGGACTACCTAGCTCCTACAATGAGCAGTTCTTC.

The V call is TRBV4-2, the J call TRBJ1-6; D perhaps matches TRBD1 (6 bases). V lost 3 bases and J lost 6, with 12 bases in between. The CDR3 runs to 15 residues. Germline CDR1 is LGHNA and CDR2 is YNFKEQ. The CDR3 DNA sequence: TGTGCCAGCAGCCAGCAGGGGTTTACTAATTCACCCCTCCACTTT. This codes for CASSQQGFTNSPLHF.

This clonotype turned up a few times. The chain links TRBV12-5 to TRBJ2-1; D call uncertain. The CDR3 is made up of 15 amino acids. The V end lost 4 bases, the J end lost 1 base, and 11 bases lay between the germline ends. The germline CDR1 and CDR2 sequences are LGHNT and FRNRAP. CDR3 coding DNA: TGTGCTAGTGGTTCCCCGGATCAATCCTACAATGAGCAGTTCTTC. Translated: CASGSPDQSYNEQFF. Combining the CDR3 with reference TRBV12-5 and TRBJ2-1 gives the whole variable domain DARVTQTPRHKVTEMGQEVTMRCQPILGHNTVFWYRQTMMQGLELLAYFRNRAPLDDSGMPKDRFSAEMPDATLATLKIQPSEPRDSAVYFCASGSPDQSYNEQFFGPGTRLTVL.

The J gene is TRBJ2-3, the V gene TRBV4-1; D possibly corresponds to TRBD2 (6 bases). Germline assignment: CDR1 MGHRA and CDR2 YSYEKL. This CDR3 has 16 amino acids. The V and J ends lost 4 bases and 4 bases respectively, with 18 bases between them. The CDR3 here is CASSLAGLPQSDTQYF. Here the CDR3 DNA reads TGCGCCAGCAGCCTTGCGGGACTGCCTCAATCAGATACGCAGTATTTT.

The V and J genes are TRBV6-2 or TRBV6-3 and TRBJ2-1, with 12 bases fitting TRBD2. Per germline, CDR1 MNHEY and CDR2 SVGEGT. J gave up 8 bases and V 5 bases, and 7 bases lay outside the gene matches. This CDR3 is built from 15 residues. The CDR3 DNA reads TGTGCCAGCAGTCCTAGCGGGGGGGCCTCGGATGAGCAGTTCTTC. Amino acid sequence: CASSPSGGASDEQFF.

Only a few counts were recorded for this clonotype. The chain uses TRBV4-3 and TRBJ1-1; no firm D call. The germline V and J ends were trimmed by 1 base and 0 bases, with 6 bases remaining between them. Germline V CDR1 and CDR2: LGHNA, YSLEER. CDR3 length: 14 amino acids. In DNA form, the CDR3 reads TGCGCCAGCAGCCAAGGACGGATGAACACTGAAGCTTTCTTT. It is translated as CASSQGRMNTEAFF.

V gene TRBV4-3 combines with J gene TRBJ2-2; D tentatively fits TRBD1 or TRBD2 (5 bases each). This CDR3 is built from 12 residues. Germline-derived CDR1 and CDR2 are LGHNA and YSLEER. V was pared by 8 bases and J by 8 bases, with 12 bases between. CDR3 coding DNA: TGCGCCAGCGGCCGGGGCGCGGGGGAGCTGTTTTTT. Its protein product is CASGRGAGELFF.

The chain couples TRBV7-6 to TRBJ1-1, with D perhaps matching TRBD1 (6 bases). Trimming stripped 1 base from V and 2 bases from J, with 14 bases between. The CDR3 runs 16 residues. Germline V gives CDR1 SGHVS, CDR2 FNYEAQ. The CDR3 loop reads CASSLGRLGANTEAFF. As DNA, the CDR3 is TGTGCCAGCAGCTTAGGCAGGCTGGGGGCAAACACTGAAGCTTTCTTT.

V usage is TRBV18 and J usage is TRBJ2-3; D is ambiguous. Germline CDR1 and CDR2: KGHSH and LQKENI. The CDR3 length is 12 residues. V shed 0 bases and J shed 13 bases, with 11 bases lying between them. The CDR3 protein is CASSPPQVEKYF. CDR3 coding DNA: TGTGCCAGCTCACCACCGCAGGTTGAGAAGTATTTT.

This chain uses TRBV7-2 with TRBJ1-2; possible D gene TRBD1, 5 bases. CDR3 length: 16 amino acids. Between the trimmed V and J ends, which lost 0 bases and 2 bases, there was a span of 13 bases. Germline V gene lookup returns CDR1 SGHTA and CDR2 FQGNSA. Here the CDR3 reads CASSLALMGGNYGYTF. CDR3 nucleotide sequence: TGTGCCAGCAGCTTAGCGCTGATGGGGGGGAACTATGGCTACACCTTC.

The V call is TRBV19, the J call TRBJ2-7; 7 nucleotides align to TRBD2. The CDR3 totals 15 residues. The V segment lost 6 bases and the J segment 0 bases; nucleotides outside the gene matches: 8. Germline V CDR1 and CDR2: LNHDA, SQIVND (reference sequence). The CDR3 loop is CASSSSGLSSYEQYF. The CDR3, as DNA: TGTGCCAGTAGCAGTAGCGGGCTGAGCTCCTACGAGCAGTACTTC.

The rearrangement uses TRBV4-1 and TRBJ2-2; 8 bases are a match to TRBD2. This CDR3 region has 16 residues. V lost 3 bases, J lost 7 bases, and 10 bases stayed unmatched. Germline V lookup: CDR1 MGHRA, CDR2 YSYEKL. The CDR3 here is CASSQIPPGGGGELFF. The CDR3 DNA reads TGCGCCAGCAGCCAGATCCCCCCCGGGGGGGGCGGGGAGCTGTTTTTT.

J is TRBJ1-3 and V is TRBV4-1; D is unclear. V lost 1 base, J lost 4 bases, and 11 bases lay in between. The CDR3 has 15 residues. Germline values: CDR1 MGHRA, CDR2 YSYEKL. The chain's CDR3 is CASSQGDNTGNTIYF. The CDR3 DNA reads as TGCGCCAGCAGCCAAGGAGACAATACAGGAAACACCATATATTTT.

The chain carries TRBV11-1 and TRBJ2-5; D call uncertain. V lost 5 bases to trimming and J lost 0 bases, with 13 bases between them. The CDR3 totals 15 residues. Germline CDR1 and CDR2: SGHAT and FQDESV (reference sequence). The CDR3: CASSLGIRYQETQYF. DNA for the CDR3: TGTGCCAGCAGCCTCGGCATCCGGTACCAAGAGACCCAGTACTTC. Looking up the rest from reference TRBV11-1 and TRBJ2-5 gives the full variable domain: EAEVAQSPRYKITEKSQAVAFWCDPISGHATLYWYRQILGQGPELLVQFQDESVVDDSQLPKDRFSAERLKGVDSTLKIQPAELGDSAMYLCASSLGIRYQETQYFGPGTRLLVL.

The V gene is TRBV12-3 or TRBV12-4, the J gene TRBJ2-5, with D perhaps TRBD2 (6 bases). Trimming shortened V by 1 base and J by 2 bases, and 8 bases separated the two germline ends. This CDR3 is built from 14 residues. The CDR3 sequence is CASSLVGGQETQYF. DNA for the CDR3: TGTGCCAGCAGTTTAGTCGGGGGACAAGAGACCCAGTACTTC.

The chain employs TRBV5-1 and TRBJ2-7, with 8 positions matching TRBD1. The ends lost 4 bases at V and 1 base at J; junction bases unmatched: 7. Germline values: CDR1 SGHRS, CDR2 YFSETQ. The CDR3 totals 15 residues. CDR3 in amino acids: CASSPGQGMSYEQYF. The CDR3 DNA is TGCGCCAGCAGCCCCGGACAGGGAATGTCCTACGAGCAGTACTTC.

The chain recombines TRBV12-5 with TRBJ1-5, with D possibly matching TRBD1 (6 bases). Germline V gives CDR1 LGHNT, CDR2 FRNRAP. This CDR3 is 15 amino acids long. Trimming left V 6 bases short and J 0 bases short, with 12 bases between. The CDR3 sequence: CASGWDISSNQPQHF. The CDR3 DNA reads TGTGCTAGTGGGTGGGACATTAGTAGCAATCAGCCCCAGCATTTT.

This clonotype was counted only a few times. The chain is built from TRBV28 and TRBJ1-2; D not certain. CDR1 and CDR2 from the germline V gene are MDHEN and SYDVKM. V lost 6 bases and J 6 bases, leaving 17 bases between the germline ends. The CDR3 extends over 14 amino acids. The CDR3 DNA sequence: TGTGCCAGCAGACCCCCCTCGGGGTTGCATGGCTACACCTTC. Protein product: CASRPPSGLHGYTF.

At least ten counts were recorded for this clonotype. This sequence joins TRBV7-8 and TRBJ2-5; 9 bases map to TRBD1. Germline assignment: CDR1 SGHVS and CDR2 FQNEAQ. V shed 0 bases and J 5 bases; nucleotides not matched to a gene: 10. The length of the CDR3 is 17 residues. This chain's CDR3 is CASSLAGQGTGAETQYF. The CDR3 nucleotides are TGTGCCAGCAGCTTAGCGGGACAGGGTACGGGGGCGGAGACCCAGTACTTC.

The chain combines TRBV12-3 or TRBV12-4 with TRBJ2-1; D not certain. Trimming took 1 base from V and 2 from J, leaving 9 bases between them. The CDR3 totals 15 residues. CDR3 nucleotide sequence: TGTGCCAGCAGTTTAGTGACCCCTACCTACAATGAGCAGTTCTTC. Protein product: CASSLVTPTYNEQFF.

This clonotype was seen only a few times. V gene TRBV4-1 combines with J gene TRBJ2-3; 10 bases agree with TRBD1. CDR3 length: 17 residues. V trimming: 4 bases; J trimming: 3 bases; junction bases outside the gene matches: 10. Germline V gene lookup returns CDR1 MGHRA and CDR2 YSYEKL. The CDR3 sequence: CASSPGTGVGWTDTQYF. CDR3 sequence (DNA): TGCGCCAGCAGCCCCGGGACAGGGGTCGGGTGGACAGATACGCAGTATTTT.

This clonotype was found a few times. The V gene is TRBV7-8, the J gene TRBJ2-5, with D uncertain. Trimming pared 3 bases from V and 4 bases from J, leaving 15 bases between. The CDR3 contains 15 residues. In germline, CDR1 is SGHVS, CDR2 FQNEAQ. In DNA, the CDR3 is TGTGCCAGCAGCTTTCAAGGGATGGTCCTAGAGACCCAGTACTTC. Its protein is CASSFQGMVLETQYF.